This T cell receptor (beta chain) was sequenced for a study of T cell clonotyping in hematopoietic cell transplantation. The wider study: Recipient samples before transplant were obtained post-cytoreduction. Study results and limitations: Pathologically expanded recipient clonotypes increased progressively from day 30 to day 180 as diversity fell. Cells were unsorted, so CD4 and CD8 contributions were not separated.

Time point: recipient sample about 28 days before transplant, after cytoreduction. Using immunoSEQ multiplex PCR, the repertoire was profiled, and TCRdb retains in-frame clones only, with some absent. The table has 25,000 to 35,000 clones, roughly three quarters seen once. Comments on this clone: Its antigen is not known.

CDR1 is MDHEN, CDR2 SYDVKM, per germline. The CDR3 runs 12 residues. V lost 2 bases and J lost 7, with 6 bases in between. The rearrangement joins TRBV28 to TRBJ1-5; D unclear. The material was peripheral blood mononuclear cells, obtained before stem cell transplant. This receptor was obtained from a man aged 50-59 years with myelodysplastic syndrome. Some clones in this sample may be carry-over from other donors' samples. This CDR3 is CASSLPGQPQHF. CDR3 nucleotide sequence: TGTGCCAGCAGTTTACCCGGGCAGCCCCAGCATTTT.